This T cell receptor beta chain appears in the sequencing data of a study of T cells in Graves' hyperthyroidism and ophthalmopathy. This clonotype appeared many times. Its antigen is unknown. CDR3 size: 15 residues. Per the germline V gene, CDR1 is KGHSH and CDR2 is LQKENI. The V gene lost 3 bases and the J gene lost 5 bases, with 13 bases spanning the gap. TCR beta CDR3 region amplification was performed from RNA transcripts. The HTBI primer set was used in a first-round RT-PCR of the TCR CDR3. MiXCR, run by TCRdb on the multiplex PCR reads, gives a single entry per CDR3 protein. The data contain around 280,000 distinct CDR3 sequences, approximately 15% of them singletons. Study-level findings and limits: By a 13 V-J model, ophthalmopathy was set apart from stable hyperthyroidism.

This chain connects TRBV18 to TRBJ1-4; D gene ambiguous. The source material was blood. The source of this sequence is a woman aged 40 to 49 with Graves' hyperthyroidism. The CDR3 spells CASSPLIGTNEKLFF. Written as DNA, the CDR3 is TGTGCCAGCTCACCTCTTATTGGCACAAATGAAAAACTGTTTTTT.